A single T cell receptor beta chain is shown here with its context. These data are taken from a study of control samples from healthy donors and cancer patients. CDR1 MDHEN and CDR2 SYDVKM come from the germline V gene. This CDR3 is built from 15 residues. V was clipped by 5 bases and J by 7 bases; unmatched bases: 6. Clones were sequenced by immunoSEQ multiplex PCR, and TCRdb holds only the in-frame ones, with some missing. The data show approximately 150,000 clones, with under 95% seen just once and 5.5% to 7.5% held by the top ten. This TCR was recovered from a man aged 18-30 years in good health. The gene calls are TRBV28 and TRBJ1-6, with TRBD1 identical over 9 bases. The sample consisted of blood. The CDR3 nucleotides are TGTGCCAGCAGTGCGGGACAGGGACTCAATTCACCCCTCCACTTT. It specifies CASSAGQGLNSPLHF. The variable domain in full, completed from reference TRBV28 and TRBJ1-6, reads DVKVTQSSRYLVKRTGEKVFLECVQDMDHENMFWYRQDPGLGLRLIYFSYDVKMKEKGDIPEGYSVSREKKERFSLILESASTNQTSMYLCASSAGQGLNSPLHFGNGTRLTVT.